This TCR beta chain derives from a study of blood T cell repertoires in COVID-19. J was trimmed by 7 bases and V by 3 bases; bases with no gene match: 5. Germline CDR1 is WNHNN and CDR2 is SYGVQD (reference sequence). This CDR3 has 13 amino acids. Assay: immunoSEQ multiplex PCR; the TCRdb copy retains only in-frame clones and omits some. The table lists fewer than 300,000 clones, 85% to 90% of them singletons. Sequenced material: PBMCs or T cells enriched from blood (not recorded which). This rearrangement joins TRBV10-1 to TRBJ1-2; TRBD1 matches 7 bases. The receptor's source is a man between 18 and 35 years old who had recovered from COVID-19. The CDR3 nucleotides are TGCGCCAGCAGTGAAGGGGGCCGCGGTGGCTACACCTTC. It specifies CASSEGGRGGYTF.